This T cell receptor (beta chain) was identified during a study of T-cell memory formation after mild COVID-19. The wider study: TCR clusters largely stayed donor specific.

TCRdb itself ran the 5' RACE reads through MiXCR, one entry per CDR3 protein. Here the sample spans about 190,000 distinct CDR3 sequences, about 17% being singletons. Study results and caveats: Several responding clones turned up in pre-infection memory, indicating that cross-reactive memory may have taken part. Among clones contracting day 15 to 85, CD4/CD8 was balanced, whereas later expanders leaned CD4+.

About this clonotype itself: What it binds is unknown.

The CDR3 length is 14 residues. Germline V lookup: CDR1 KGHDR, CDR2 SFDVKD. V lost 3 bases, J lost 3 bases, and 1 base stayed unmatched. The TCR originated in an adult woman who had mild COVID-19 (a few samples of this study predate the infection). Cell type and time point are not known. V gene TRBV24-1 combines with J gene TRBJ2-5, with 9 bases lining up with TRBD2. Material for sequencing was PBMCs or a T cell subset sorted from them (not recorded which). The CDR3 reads CATSDRLAEETQYF. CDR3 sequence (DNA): TGTGCCACCAGTGATCGACTAGCGGAAGAGACCCAGTACTTC.